These T cell receptor beta chains were read from a single sample in a study of cytomegalovirus exposure and HLA in healthy donors. Assay used: immunoSEQ multiplex PCR; TCRdb lists only in-frame clones, some missing. The data contain approximately 210,000 clones, roughly four fifths of them singletons. Input material: PBMCs. Every receptor here comes from a woman under 40 in good health and CMV-seropositive. The CDR3 runs from the conserved cysteine through the conserved F or W. Each record gives: CDR3 DNA, CDR3 protein, J gene, clone size, D gene, V gene, CDR3 length. The D gene is left open where the match is weak. Part of the rows lack a size; the others show once, few, many or a class for expanded clones.

TGTGCCAGCAGCTTAGAAGGCTCTAGCGGGGGGGCCAAGCAGTACTTC	CASSLEGSSGGAKQYF	TRBJ2-7	NA	TRBD2	TRBV7-9	16
TGTGCCAGCAGCGCCCAGGGGGATGGAACTGAAGCTTTCTTT	CASSAQGDGTEAFF	TRBJ1-1	few	TRBD1	TRBV2	14
TGCAGCGTCGATCAGACAGGGGGAGACGAGCAGTACTTC	CSVDQTGGDEQYF	TRBJ2-7	NA	TRBD1	TRBV29-1	13
TGTGCCAGCAGCTTAGTGGCGGGGGCACGGGAGACCCAGTACTTC	CASSLVAGARETQYF	TRBJ2-5	NA	NA	TRBV7-3	15
TGTGCCAGCAGCCGGGACGTAGCGGGACGCAATGAGCAGTTCTTC	CASSRDVAGRNEQFF	TRBJ2-1	once	TRBD2	TRBV7-9	15
TGTGCCAGCAGTTATGGACAGGTCGCCTACACCTTC	CASSYGQVAYTF	TRBJ1-2	NA	TRBD1	TRBV28	12
TGTGCCAGCAGTTTCTCTTTCCGGGACAGGGGCTACGAGCAGTACTTC	CASSFSFRDRGYEQYF	TRBJ2-7	NA	TRBD1	TRBV27	16
TGTGCCAGCAGCCCTCACCCGGAGCCGCCTATCTTC	CASSPHPEPPIF	TRBJ2-1	NA	NA	TRBV4-2	12
TGTGCCAGCAGGCGTGTCACAGGGTCAATGTATGGCTACACCTTC	CASRRVTGSMYGYTF	TRBJ1-2	NA	NA	TRBV5-6	15
TGTGCCAGTAGTCCCGGGGGGACAGGGAACACCATTCAGTACTTC	CASSPGGTGNTIQYF	TRBJ2-4	NA	TRBD1	TRBV19	15
TGTGCCAGCACGGCCGCGGGGCGACGGTCCTACGAGCAGTACTTC	CASTAAGRRSYEQYF	TRBJ2-7	NA	NA	TRBV7-2	15
TGTGCGCTGGGGAGTTCGATCAATGAGCAGTTCTTC	CALGSSINEQFF	TRBJ2-1	NA	NA	TRBV28	12
TGTGCCAGCAGTTACTCTCCGGCGGCAGCCGGAAACACCATATATTTT	CASSYSPAAAGNTIYF	TRBJ1-3	once	NA	TRBV6-5	16
TGTGCCAGCAGCTTGGACGGGATCTATGGCTACACCTTC	CASSLDGIYGYTF	TRBJ1-2	NA	NA	TRBV5-4	13
TGTGCCAGCAGCGAAGCGGGAGTAGTCCAAGAGACCCAGTACTTC	CASSEAGVVQETQYF	TRBJ2-5	NA	TRBD2	TRBV5-4	15
TGTGCCTGGAGTTATAGGGGGGGTGGCGGGGGTGCGAGGCAGTATTTT	CAWSYRGGGGGARQYF	TRBJ2-3	NA	NA	TRBV30	16
TGTGCCTGGAGGGGCAGGGCTACAGATACGCAGTATTTT	CAWRGRATDTQYF	TRBJ2-3	once	NA	TRBV30	13
TGCGCCTCCGCGGTGGGCACAGATACGCAGTATTTT	CASAVGTDTQYF	TRBJ2-3	NA	NA	TRBV5-1	12
TGTGCCAGCACGATCTCCGGGGGAAACTATGGCTACACCTTC	CASTISGGNYGYTF	TRBJ1-2	NA	NA	TRBV7-9	14
TGTGCCAGCAGCGTAGTTGGGGGGGATCAGCCCCAGCATTTT	CASSVVGGDQPQHF	TRBJ1-5	NA	NA	TRBV9	14
TGTGCCAGCAGCTTGACTGGAGCCTACGAGCAGTACTTC	CASSLTGAYEQYF	TRBJ2-7	NA	NA	TRBV5-4	13
TGTGCTAGTGGGACCGGACAGGGGCTGAATGAGCAGTTCTTC	CASGTGQGLNEQFF	TRBJ2-1	NA	TRBD1	TRBV12-5	14
TGTGCCAGCAGCGTAGGAGGGAATGGCTACACCTTC	CASSVGGNGYTF	TRBJ1-2	NA	NA	TRBV9	12
TGTGCCAGCAGCTTCACAGGGAGTAGCTCCGAGCAGTACTTC	CASSFTGSSSEQYF	TRBJ2-7	NA	NA	TRBV7-9	14
TGCGCCAGCAGCCATATGGGTGGGGCAGACGGCTATGGCTACACCTTC	CASSHMGGADGYGYTF	TRBJ1-2	NA	NA	TRBV4-3	16